The present T cell receptor (beta chain) was sequenced within a study of control samples from healthy donors and cancer patients. The protocol was immunoSEQ multiplex PCR, while the TCRdb copy is restricted to in-frame clones and leaves out a portion. The table lists about 170,000 clones, almost 90% of them singletons. The germline CDR1 and CDR2 sequences are MDHEN and SYDVKM. V was trimmed by 1 base and J by 5 bases, leaving 18 bases between them. CDR3 length: 16 residues. The TCR comes from a woman in her 30s in good health. The chain links TRBV28 to TRBJ2-7; weak D call: TRBD1 (9 bases). The sequenced sample was blood. The CDR3 region has the DNA TGTGCCAGCAGTTTATCGACAGGGGGGCGGGAGGACGAGCAGTACTTC. Protein: CASSLSTGGREDEQYF. Full variable domain (missing parts from reference TRBV28 and TRBJ2-7): DVKVTQSSRYLVKRTGEKVFLECVQDMDHENMFWYRQDPGLGLRLIYFSYDVKMKEKGDIPEGYSVSREKKERFSLILESASTNQTSMYLCASSLSTGGREDEQYFGPGTRLTVT.